Presented here are 18 T cell receptor beta chains from one specimen sequenced in a study of T cell changes during pregnancy in multiple sclerosis. Clones were read by immunoSEQ multiplex PCR, and TCRdb kept only the in-frame ones, dropping some. Of roughly 58,000 clones in the sample, 90% are singletons; the top ten hold under 3.5%. Sequenced material: CD8+ T cells from peripheral blood mononuclear cells, taken before pregnancy. These receptors came from a female donor with multiple sclerosis, enrolled in a pregnancy study.

The gene calls are TRBV6-1 and TRBJ2-7; TRBD1 might be the D (6 bases). The CDR3 contains 13 residues. Germline values: CDR1 MNHNS, CDR2 SASEGT. V lost 10 bases and J 6 bases, leaving 19 bases between the germline ends. This CDR3 is CAIPGTSLFEQYF. The CDR3, as DNA: TGTGCCATCCCCGGGACATCCCTCTTCGAGCAGTACTTC.

With regard to this clone: Germline is not matched at one junction end, which may reflect a read error. V is TRBV6-1 and J is TRBJ1-2; D may be TRBD1 (6 bases). The CDR3 extends over 13 amino acids. The V gene's germline CDR1 is MNHNS and CDR2 SASEGT. The CDR3 DNA is TGTGCCAGCAGTCCTCCTTCTGGGACAAAGGGGCCCTTC. Translated: CASSPPSGTKGPF.

The rearrangement uses TRBV7-9 and TRBJ2-2; the match to TRBD1 covers 11 bases. The V gene end was trimmed by 5 bases and the J gene end by 0 bases; junction bases not matched to a gene: 8. The CDR3 is 18 amino acids. CDR1 and CDR2 (germline): SEHNR, FQNEAQ (reference sequence). The chain's CDR3 is CASSLPGQGAANTGELFF. CDR3 bases: TGTGCCAGCAGCCTTCCCGGACAGGGGGCTGCGAACACCGGGGAGCTGTTTTTT. Full variable domain (remainder filled in from reference TRBV7-9 and TRBJ2-2): DTGVSQNPRHKITKRGQNVTFRCDPISEHNRLYWYRQTLGQGPEFLTYFQNEAQLEKSRLLSDRFSAERPKGSFSTLEIQRTEQGDSAMYLCASSLPGQGAANTGELFFGEGSRLTVL.

This chain uses TRBV19 with TRBJ1-4; 9 nucleotides match TRBD1. In germline, CDR1 is LNHDA, CDR2 SQIVND (reference sequence). Losses at the gene ends were 10 bases for V and 5 bases for J; bases not matched to a gene: 5. CDR3 length: 13 residues. The chain's CDR3 is CATAGQGNEKLFF. Written as DNA, the CDR3 is TGTGCCACAGCGGGACAGGGAAATGAAAAACTGTTTTTT.

The chain couples TRBV15 to TRBJ1-5, with 10 bases identical to TRBD1. The CDR3 totals 19 residues. J gave up 5 bases and V 5 bases, and 18 bases lay outside the gene matches. Germline CDR1 LNHNV, CDR2 YYDKDF (reference sequence). The CDR3 DNA sequence: TGTGCCACCAGCCCGGGGACAGGGGCGGAAGCCATAGCCCATCAGCCCCAGCATTTT. Protein sequence: CATSPGTGAEAIAHQPQHF.

V gene TRBV6-5 combines with J gene TRBJ2-7, with unresolved D. Germline V lookup: CDR1 MNHEY, CDR2 SVGAGI. The CDR3 sequence is 10 residues long. V lost 9 bases, J lost 5 bases, and 8 bases lay in between. CDR3 sequence reads: CASCYDEQYF. DNA for the CDR3: TGTGCCAGTTGCTACGACGAGCAGTACTTC.

This chain joins TRBV7-2 and TRBJ2-3; D is possibly TRBD1 (5 bases). This CDR3 is 17 amino acids long. V was clipped by 2 bases and J by 1 base, with 16 bases between them. Germline CDR1 SGHTA, CDR2 FQGNSA. The CDR3 loop reads CASSLMPARQCTDTQYF. In nucleotides, the CDR3 is TGTGCCAGCAGCTTAATGCCAGCTAGACAGTGCACAGATACGCAGTATTTT.

The chain employs TRBV29-1 and TRBJ1-1, with 10 nucleotides matching TRBD1. CDR1 and CDR2 (germline): SQVTM, ANQGSEA. This CDR3 has 11 amino acids. Trimming at V came to 7 bases and at J to 13 bases, leaving 9 bases not matched to a gene. The chain's CDR3 is CSGGEGTGDFF. DNA for the CDR3: TGCAGCGGGGGGGAGGGGACAGGGGATTTCTTT.

V gene TRBV10-3 combines with J gene TRBJ2-4, with 7 bases fitting TRBD1. CDR3 length: 15 residues. Germline V gene data show CDR1 as ENHRY and CDR2 as SYGVKD. V was clipped by 6 bases and J by 1 base; unmatched bases: 6. The CDR3 protein is CAISGQGDAKNIQYF. The DNA for the CDR3 is TGTGCCATCAGCGGGCAGGGGGATGCCAAAAACATTCAGTACTTC.

CDR3 loop: CASSQATPREGYTF. In DNA, the CDR3 is TGCGCCAGCAGCCAAGCCACCCCCCGGGAAGGCTACACCTTC. The V gene is TRBV4-1, the J gene TRBJ1-2; D is undetermined. Germline assignment: CDR1 MGHRA and CDR2 YSYEKL. Between the trimmed V and J ends, which lost 1 base and 8 bases, there was a span of 14 bases. This CDR3 has 14 residues.

The V and J genes are TRBV9 and TRBJ1-3; TRBD1 matches 8 bases. The CDR3 has 15 amino acids. Germline V CDR1 and CDR2: SGDLS, YYNGEE. Trimming removed 4 bases from V and 0 bases from J; junction bases left unmatched: 3. The CDR3, as DNA: TGTGCCAGCAGCATGACAGGGGACTCTGGAAACACCATATATTTT. Translation gives CASSMTGDSGNTIYF.

The J gene is TRBJ2-1, the V gene TRBV19; perhaps TRBD2 as D (6 bases). Germline-derived CDR1 and CDR2 are LNHDA and SQIVND (reference sequence). Trimming stripped 0 bases from V and 0 bases from J, with 12 bases between. This CDR3 region has 17 residues. The CDR3 spells CASSIEGGASSYNEQFF. CDR3 DNA: TGTGCCAGTAGTATAGAAGGCGGGGCAAGCTCCTACAATGAGCAGTTCTTC.

The rearrangement uses TRBV16 and TRBJ1-5, with a possible D match to TRBD1 (6 bases). Germline-derived CDR1 and CDR2 are KGHSY and FQNENV. V was cut by 0 bases and J by 0 bases, with 15 bases left in between. The length of the CDR3 is 18 residues. CDR3 loop: CASSQSPRTDYSNQPQHF. Written as DNA, the CDR3 is TGTGCCAGCAGCCAATCCCCTAGGACAGATTATAGCAATCAGCCCCAGCATTTT.

Only one count was recorded for this clone. V and J are TRBV4-1 and TRBJ1-2; 9 nucleotides line up with TRBD1. V was clipped by 1 base and J by 7 bases; unmatched bases: 7. The CDR3 is 15 residues long. Germline V lookup: CDR1 MGHRA, CDR2 YSYEKL. The chain's CDR3 is CASSQVGQGNFGYTF. The DNA for the CDR3 is TGCGCCAGCAGCCAAGTCGGACAGGGGAATTTTGGCTACACCTTC.

The chain uses TRBV6-5 and TRBJ1-1; D gene ambiguous. The germline V gene encodes CDR1 MNHEY and CDR2 SVGAGI. Trimming cost V 2 bases and J 4 bases, with 8 bases left between them. The CDR3 runs to 13 residues. CDR3 amino acids: CASSYGLGTEAFF. CDR3 DNA sequence: TGTGCCAGCAGTTACGGACTGGGCACTGAAGCTTTCTTT.

Here the CDR3 reads CASSQRTAYTDTQYF. The CDR3 DNA sequence: TGTGCCAGCAGCCAAAGGACAGCTTACACAGATACGCAGTATTTT. The chain couples TRBV5-5 to TRBJ2-3; TRBD1 is a possible D gene (6 bases). The V gene's germline CDR1 is SGHKS and CDR2 YYEKEE (reference sequence). The CDR3 totals 15 residues. Trimming removed 4 bases from V and 2 bases from J, with 14 bases in between. Together with reference TRBV5-5 and TRBJ2-3, the CDR3 gives the full variable domain: DAGVTQSPTHLIKTRGQQVTLRCSPISGHKSVSWYQQVLGQGPQFIFQYYEKEERGRGNFPDRFSARQFPNYSSELNVNALLLGDSALYLCASSQRTAYTDTQYFGPGTRLTVL.

The V and J genes are TRBV10-3 and TRBJ1-2, with 8 bases aligning to TRBD1. The germline CDR1 and CDR2 sequences are ENHRY and SYGVKD. The CDR3 loop spans 17 amino acids. Trimming took 6 bases from V and 3 from J; bases not matched to a gene: 15. CDR3 loop: CAISIPTGGLEDYGYTF. The CDR3 bases are TGTGCCATCAGCATACCCACAGGGGGACTCGAGGACTATGGCTACACCTTC.

This chain uses TRBV7-9 with TRBJ2-6; D is unclear. The V and J ends lost 4 bases and 1 base respectively, with 5 bases between them. Per the germline V gene, CDR1 is SEHNR and CDR2 is FQNEAQ (reference sequence). The CDR3 contains 14 residues. CDR3 nucleotide sequence: TGTGCCAGCAGCTCGTTTTCTGGGGCCAACGTCCTGACTTTC. Its protein product is CASSSFSGANVLTF.